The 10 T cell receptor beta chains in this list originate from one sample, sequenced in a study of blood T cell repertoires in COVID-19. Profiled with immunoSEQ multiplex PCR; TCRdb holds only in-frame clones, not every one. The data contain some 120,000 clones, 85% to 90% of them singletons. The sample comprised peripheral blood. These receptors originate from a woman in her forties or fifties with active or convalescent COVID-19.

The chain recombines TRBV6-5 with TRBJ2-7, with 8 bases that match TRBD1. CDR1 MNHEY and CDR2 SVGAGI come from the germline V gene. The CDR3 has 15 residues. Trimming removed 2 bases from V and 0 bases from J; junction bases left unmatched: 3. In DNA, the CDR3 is TGTGCCAGCAGTTACAGAGGACAGGGCTCCTACGAGCAGTACTTC. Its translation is CASSYRGQGSYEQYF.

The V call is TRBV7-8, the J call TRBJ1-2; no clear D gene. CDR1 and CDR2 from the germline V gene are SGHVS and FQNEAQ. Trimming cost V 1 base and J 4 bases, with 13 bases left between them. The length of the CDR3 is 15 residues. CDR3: CASSLERTGIYGYTF. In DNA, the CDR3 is TGTGCCAGCAGCTTAGAACGGACGGGAATCTATGGCTACACCTTC.

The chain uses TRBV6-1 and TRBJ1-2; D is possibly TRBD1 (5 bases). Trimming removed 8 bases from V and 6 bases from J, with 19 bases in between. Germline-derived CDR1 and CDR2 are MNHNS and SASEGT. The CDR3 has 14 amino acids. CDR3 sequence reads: CASQTVEEEDGYTF. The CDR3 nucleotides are TGTGCCAGCCAGACAGTCGAAGAAGAGGATGGCTACACCTTC.

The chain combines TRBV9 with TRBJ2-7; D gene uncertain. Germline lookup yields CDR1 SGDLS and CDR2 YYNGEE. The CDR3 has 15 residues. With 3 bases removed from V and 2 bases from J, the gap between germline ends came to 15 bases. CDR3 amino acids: CASSGEATPTYEQYF. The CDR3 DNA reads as TGTGCCAGCAGCGGAGAAGCGACCCCTACCTACGAGCAGTACTTC.

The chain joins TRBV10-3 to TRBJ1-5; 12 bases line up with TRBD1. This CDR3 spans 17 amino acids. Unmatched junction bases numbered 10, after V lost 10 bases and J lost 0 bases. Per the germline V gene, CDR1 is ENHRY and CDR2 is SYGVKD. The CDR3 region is CATRRGQGAGSNQPQHF. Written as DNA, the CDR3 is TGTGCCACCCGGAGGGGACAGGGGGCTGGTAGCAATCAGCCCCAGCATTTT.

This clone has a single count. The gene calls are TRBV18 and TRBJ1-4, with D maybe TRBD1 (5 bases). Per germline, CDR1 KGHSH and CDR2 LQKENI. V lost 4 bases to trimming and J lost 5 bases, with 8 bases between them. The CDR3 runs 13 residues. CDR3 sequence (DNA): TGTGCCAGCTCACGGGGCGAGAATGAAAAACTGTTTTTT. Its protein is CASSRGENEKLFF.

CDR3 coding DNA: TGCGCCGCCCCCAGGGGAGGGGGCACAGATACGCAGTATTTT. It yields the protein CAAPRGGGTDTQYF. The V gene is TRBV23-1, the J gene TRBJ2-3, with TRBD2 as a possible D gene (7 bases). TRBV23-1 is placed among ORFs of uncertain function. V lost 11 bases and J lost 1, with 16 bases in between. The CDR3 contains 14 residues.

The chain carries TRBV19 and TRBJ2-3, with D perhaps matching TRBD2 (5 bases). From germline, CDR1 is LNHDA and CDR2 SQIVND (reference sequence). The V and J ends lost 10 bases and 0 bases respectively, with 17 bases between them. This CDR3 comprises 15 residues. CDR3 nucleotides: TGTGCCACCTCCCGCCGGGGTCAGAGCACAGATACGCAGTATTTT. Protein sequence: CATSRRGQSTDTQYF.

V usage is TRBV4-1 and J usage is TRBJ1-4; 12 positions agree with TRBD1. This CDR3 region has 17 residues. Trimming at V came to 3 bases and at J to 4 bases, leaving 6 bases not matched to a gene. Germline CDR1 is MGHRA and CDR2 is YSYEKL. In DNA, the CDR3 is TGCGCCAGCAGCCAGGGGACAGGGGGCTCCGATAATGAAAAACTGTTTTTT. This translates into CASSQGTGGSDNEKLFF.

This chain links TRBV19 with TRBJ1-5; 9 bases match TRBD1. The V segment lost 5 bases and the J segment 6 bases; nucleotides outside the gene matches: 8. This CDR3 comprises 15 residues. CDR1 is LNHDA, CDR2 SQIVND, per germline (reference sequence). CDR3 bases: TGTGCCAGTAGTGTAGGACAGGGGACGGGTCAGCCCCAGCATTTT. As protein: CASSVGQGTGQPQHF. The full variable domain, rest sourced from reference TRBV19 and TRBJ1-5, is DGGITQSPKYLFRKEGQNVTLSCEQNLNHDAMYWYRQDPGQGLRLIYYSQIVNDFQKGDIAEGYSVSREKKESFPLTVTSAQKNPTAFYLCASSVGQGTGQPQHFGDGTRLSIL.